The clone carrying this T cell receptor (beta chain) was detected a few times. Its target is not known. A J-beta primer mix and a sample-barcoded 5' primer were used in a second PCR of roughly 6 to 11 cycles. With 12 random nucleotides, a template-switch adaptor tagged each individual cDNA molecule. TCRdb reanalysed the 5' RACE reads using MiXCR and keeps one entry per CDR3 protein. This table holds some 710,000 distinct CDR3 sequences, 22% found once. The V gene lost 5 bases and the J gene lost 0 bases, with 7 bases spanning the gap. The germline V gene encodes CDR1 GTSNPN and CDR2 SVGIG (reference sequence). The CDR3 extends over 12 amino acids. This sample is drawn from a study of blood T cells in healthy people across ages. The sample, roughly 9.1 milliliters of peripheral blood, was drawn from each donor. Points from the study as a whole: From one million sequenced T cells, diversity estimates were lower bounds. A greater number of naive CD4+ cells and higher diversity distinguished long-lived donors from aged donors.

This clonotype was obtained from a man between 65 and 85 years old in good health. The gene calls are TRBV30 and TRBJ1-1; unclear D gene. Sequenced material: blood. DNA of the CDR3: TGTGCCTGGTCAAAAATGAACACTGAAGCTTTCTTT. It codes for CAWSKMNTEAFF.